Included here is one T cell receptor (beta chain) sequence, with context. In this sample, this clonotype turned up many times. Its antigen remains unidentified. The input lacks base qualities; no much larger clone sits a single base away. The treatment or condition label, as the study defines it: allogeneic hematopoietic cell transplantation with graft depleted of TCRalphabeta T cells and CD19 B cells. The transplant recipients were children given TCRalphabeta/CD19-depleted allogeneic hematopoietic cell grafts. Based on the germline V gene, the CDR1 and CDR2 sequences are SGHRS and YFSETQ. Deletion took 4 bases off V and 8 bases off J, with a span of 12 bases between the germline ends. Reading from cysteine to phenylalanine, the CDR3 counts 12 amino acids. Only the CDR3 DNA stays, 36 bases, in frame from base 1. The library was prepared using PCR. These reads were obtained on an Illumina HiSeq 2500. TCR library preparation used molecular barcoding, with unique molecular identifiers applied to normalize quantification of the TCRbeta repertoire. TCRdb applied fastp at Q25 and MiXCR to the public reads, then kept only in-frame beta chains. CDR3 protein duplicates are merged, each entry listing the most common genes and DNA. Across this sample there are some 840,000 distinct CDR3 sequences, with about 16% seen only once. Just under 5% of the sample rests with the top ten.

The sample is drawn from a study of T-cell reconstitution after alpha-beta-depleted transplantation in children (dated by TCRdb to the mid-2010s). About the full investigation: T-cell immune reconstitution after TCRalphabeta/CD19-depleted allogeneic hematopoietic cell transplantation in children was quantitatively tracked in the study by means of TCR repertoire profiling. Results the study describes overall, beyond this receptor: About two months after transplant, the apparently early recovery of alphabetaT-cell counts reportedly depended on just several hundred clones that had expanded rapidly and came from non-depleted graft cells. The frequencies of hyperexpanded clones fell over the following months, and after one year, T-cell counts and TCRbeta diversity were mostly attributed to newly produced T cells. In some patients, the high TCRbeta diversity seen at day 60 was put down to recipient T cells and intrathymic progenitors that had survived conditioning.

The material was PBMCs, mostly from graft donor cells, obtained 360 days after TCRalphabeta/CD19-depleted stem cell transplant. The V gene is TRBV5-1 and the J gene is TRBJ1-1; TRBD1 is a possible D gene, resting on 6 matching bases. This TCR derives from a male patient aged 10-17 years who had a stem cell transplant for acute lymphoblastic leukemia, so the T cells may come from the graft donor. The DNA sequence is as follows: TGCGCCAGCAGCCCGGGACACCCGGAAGCTTTCTTT. It translates to CASSPGHPEAFF.